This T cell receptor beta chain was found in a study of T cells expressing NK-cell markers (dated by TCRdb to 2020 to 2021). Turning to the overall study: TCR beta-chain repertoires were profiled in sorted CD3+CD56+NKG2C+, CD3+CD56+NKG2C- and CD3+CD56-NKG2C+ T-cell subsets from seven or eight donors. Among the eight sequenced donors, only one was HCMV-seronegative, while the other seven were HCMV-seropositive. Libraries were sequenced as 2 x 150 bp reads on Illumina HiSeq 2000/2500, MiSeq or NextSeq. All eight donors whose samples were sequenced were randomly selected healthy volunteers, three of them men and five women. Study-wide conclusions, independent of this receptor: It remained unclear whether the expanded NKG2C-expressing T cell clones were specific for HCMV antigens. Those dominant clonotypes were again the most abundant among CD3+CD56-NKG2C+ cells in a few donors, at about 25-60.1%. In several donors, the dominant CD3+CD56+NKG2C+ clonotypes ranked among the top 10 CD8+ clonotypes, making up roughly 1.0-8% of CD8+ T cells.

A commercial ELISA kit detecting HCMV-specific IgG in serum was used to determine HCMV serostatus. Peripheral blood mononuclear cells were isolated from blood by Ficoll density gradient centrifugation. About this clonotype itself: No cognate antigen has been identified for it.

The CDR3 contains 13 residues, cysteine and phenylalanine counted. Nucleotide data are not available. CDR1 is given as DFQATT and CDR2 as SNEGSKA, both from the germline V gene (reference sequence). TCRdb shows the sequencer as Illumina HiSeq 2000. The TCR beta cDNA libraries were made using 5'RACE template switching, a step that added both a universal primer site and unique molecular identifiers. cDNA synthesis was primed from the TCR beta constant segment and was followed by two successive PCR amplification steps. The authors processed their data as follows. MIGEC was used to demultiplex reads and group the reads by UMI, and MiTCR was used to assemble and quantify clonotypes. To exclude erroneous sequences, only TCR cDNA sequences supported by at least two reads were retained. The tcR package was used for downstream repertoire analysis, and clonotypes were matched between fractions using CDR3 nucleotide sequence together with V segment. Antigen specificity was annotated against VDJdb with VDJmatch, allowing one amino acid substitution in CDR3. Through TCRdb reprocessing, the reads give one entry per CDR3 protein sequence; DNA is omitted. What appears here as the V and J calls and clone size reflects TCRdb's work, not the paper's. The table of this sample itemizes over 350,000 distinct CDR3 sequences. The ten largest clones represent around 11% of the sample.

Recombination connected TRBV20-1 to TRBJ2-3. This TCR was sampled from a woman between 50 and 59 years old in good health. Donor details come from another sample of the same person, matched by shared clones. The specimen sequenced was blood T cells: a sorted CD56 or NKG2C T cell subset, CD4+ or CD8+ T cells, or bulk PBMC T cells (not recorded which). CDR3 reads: CSASRGRRNTQYF.